This entry lists 8 T cell receptor beta chains sequenced from one sample in a study of OX40 agonist ivuxolimab in advanced cancers. Using immunoSEQ multiplex PCR, the repertoire was profiled, and TCRdb retains in-frame clones only, with some absent. This sample has more than 55,000 clones, with 79% found just once. This sample comprised CD4+ or CD8+ T cells sorted from blood, obtained in a trial of the OX40 agonist ivuxolimab. The source of these receptors is an adult with an advanced solid tumor such as melanoma, head and neck, liver or kidney cancer.

The V gene is TRBV4-3, the J gene TRBJ2-1; D is uncertain. Trimming removed 0 bases from V and 2 bases from J, with 5 bases in between. The germline V gene has CDR1 LGHNA and CDR2 YSLEER. The CDR3 sequence is 14 residues long. CDR3 sequence: CASSQELAYNEQFF. CDR3 DNA sequence: TGCGCCAGCAGCCAAGAATTGGCCTACAATGAGCAGTTCTTC.

This chain uses TRBV29-1 with TRBJ2-3; perhaps TRBD1 as D (6 bases). Trimming stripped 7 bases from V and 1 base from J, with 9 bases between. The CDR3 consists of 12 residues. CDR1 is SQVTM, CDR2 ANQGSEA, per germline. The CDR3 sequence: CSARTGTDTQYF. CDR3 DNA: TGCAGCGCTAGGACAGGCACAGATACGCAGTATTTT.

A single count supports this clone. V is TRBV27 and J is TRBJ1-2; 9 nucleotides match TRBD1. Germline CDR1 and CDR2: MNHEY and SMNVEV (reference sequence). Trimming removed 9 bases from V and 5 bases from J; junction bases left unmatched: 7. This CDR3 is 13 amino acids long. CDR3 bases: TGTGCCAGTTACGGGACAGGGACATATGGCTACACCTTC. This gives the protein CASYGTGTYGYTF.

CDR3 region: CAINGREEETQYF. Written as DNA, the CDR3 is TGTGCCATCAACGGGAGGGAGGAAGAGACCCAGTACTTC. The chain uses TRBV10-3 and TRBJ2-5; 8 positions agree with TRBD2. CDR3 size: 13 residues. Unmatched junction bases numbered 4, after V lost 7 bases and J lost 3 bases. Per the germline V gene, CDR1 is ENHRY and CDR2 is SYGVKD.

The V and J genes are TRBV4-3 and TRBJ1-2; 9 nucleotides line up with TRBD1. The CDR3 runs 18 residues. After removal of 2 bases from V and 2 bases from J, the junction contained 12 bases not matched to a gene. Germline-derived CDR1 and CDR2 are LGHNA and YSLEER. Here the CDR3 DNA reads TGCGCCAGCAGCCAACGTCCCGGGACAGGGACCCTAAACTATGGCTACACCTTC. Translated, it gives CASSQRPGTGTLNYGYTF.

The CDR3 DNA is TGTGCCAGTAGTATGGACATCGTGGGCTCCTACGAGCAGTACTTC. It yields the protein CASSMDIVGSYEQYF. V gene TRBV19 combines with J gene TRBJ2-7; TRBD1 is a possible D gene (5 bases). CDR1 LNHDA and CDR2 SQIVND come from the germline V gene (reference sequence). CDR3 size: 15 residues. Between the trimmed V and J ends, which lost 3 bases and 0 bases, there was a span of 12 bases.

In nucleotides, the CDR3 is TGTGCCAGCAGCTTAAGGCTAGCGGGGGGTCCACTCTCCTACAATGAGCAGTTCTTC. This encodes CASSLRLAGGPLSYNEQFF. This chain joins TRBV13 and TRBJ2-1, with 11 bases identical to TRBD2. Unmatched junction bases numbered 9, after V lost 2 bases and J lost 0 bases. Germline V gene sequence: CDR1 PRHDT, CDR2 FYEKMQ (reference sequence). The CDR3 is 19 amino acids.

The chain is built from TRBV5-1 and TRBJ1-4; weak D call: TRBD1 (6 bases). This CDR3 is 14 amino acids long. Germline V gene lookup returns CDR1 SGHRS and CDR2 YFSETQ. V was pared by 4 bases and J by 3 bases, with 10 bases between. CDR3 residues: CASSVGGPNEKLFF. The CDR3 DNA sequence: TGCGCCAGCAGCGTTGGGGGGCCTAATGAAAAACTGTTTTTT.